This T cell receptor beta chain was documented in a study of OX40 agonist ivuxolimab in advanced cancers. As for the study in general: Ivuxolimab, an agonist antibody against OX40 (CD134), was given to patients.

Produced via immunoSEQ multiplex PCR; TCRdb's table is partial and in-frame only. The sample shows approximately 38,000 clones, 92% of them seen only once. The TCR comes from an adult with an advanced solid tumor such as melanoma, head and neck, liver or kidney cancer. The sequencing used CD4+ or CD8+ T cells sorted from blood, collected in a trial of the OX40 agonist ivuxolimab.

CDR3: CASSEWTGSNQPQHF. DNA of the CDR3: TGTGCCAGTAGTGAATGGACGGGGTCCAATCAGCCCCAGCATTTT. The chain is built from TRBV19 and TRBJ1-5; unclear D gene. V was pared by 5 bases and J by 3 bases, with 14 bases between. The V gene's germline CDR1 is LNHDA and CDR2 SQIVND (reference sequence). This CDR3 region has 15 residues.